The 19 T cell receptor beta chains below were found in one sample sequenced in a study of response to subunit inactivated influenza vaccine. Each CDR3 protein gets one entry after TCRdb re-called the RT-PCR reads with MiXCR. The repertoire consists of 180,000 or so distinct CDR3 sequences, with approximately 12% occurring once and the leading ten covering approximately 32%. This sample was shared with a second study, whose subject was T cells expressing NK-cell markers. That paper adds: A 5'RACE template switching approach incorporating UMIs was used to make TCR beta cDNA.

The sequences come from CD8+ T cells sorted from PBMCs, collected less than 13 days after vaccination. All receptors derive from a man in his fifties who received an inactivated influenza vaccine.

The chain couples TRBV7-2 to TRBJ2-7, with 10 bases aligning to TRBD2. Germline V gene data show CDR1 as SGHTA and CDR2 as FQGNSA. V shed 5 bases, J shed 4 bases, and the junction held 8 bases outside the gene matches. The CDR3 consists of 15 residues. The CDR3 nucleotides are TGTGCCAGCAGCATACTAGCGGGGTGGGGTTACGAGCAGTACTTC. It yields the protein CASSILAGWGYEQYF.

This clonotype was observed at least ten times. The V and J genes are TRBV6-2 or TRBV6-3 and TRBJ2-2; 8 positions match TRBD1. The germline gives CDR1 MNHEY, CDR2 SVGEGT. Trimming at V came to 6 bases and at J to 4 bases, leaving 4 bases not matched to a gene. This CDR3 is built from 14 residues. CDR3 loop: CASRWTGSTGELFF. CDR3 DNA sequence: TGTGCCAGCAGGTGGACAGGGAGCACCGGGGAGCTGTTTTTT.

This clonotype was counted a few times. The rearrangement links TRBV7-9 to TRBJ2-1; D gene uncertain. Trimming pared 5 bases from V and 9 bases from J, leaving 11 bases between. This CDR3 region has 12 residues. Germline lookup yields CDR1 SEHNR and CDR2 FQNEAQ (reference sequence). CDR3 sequence: CASSPQPSEQFF. CDR3 in DNA: TGTGCCAGCAGCCCCCAGCCTTCTGAGCAGTTCTTC.

V and J are TRBV6-5 and TRBJ1-4; 11 positions match TRBD1. The V gene end was trimmed by 2 bases and the J gene end by 5 bases; junction bases not matched to a gene: 1. Germline CDR1 and CDR2: MNHEY and SVGAGI. The CDR3 spans 15 residues. Here the CDR3 DNA reads TGTGCCAGCAGTTACGGGACAGGGGGGAATGAAAAACTGTTTTTT. Encoded protein: CASSYGTGGNEKLFF.

The V call is TRBV5-6, the J call TRBJ2-3; D is tentatively TRBD1 or TRBD2 (5 bases each). V was pared by 0 bases and J by 1 base, with 6 bases between. The CDR3 extends over 14 amino acids. Germline V gives CDR1 SGHDT, CDR2 YYEEEE. CDR3 sequence (DNA): TGTGCCAGCAGCTTGGCGGGACGCACAGATACGCAGTATTTT. It translates to CASSLAGRTDTQYF.

This clonotype was detected a few times. V usage is TRBV6-6 and J usage is TRBJ2-3; no reliable D call. Trimming cost V 2 bases and J 0 bases, with 3 bases left between them. Germline CDR1 reads MNHNY; CDR2 reads SVGAGI (reference sequence). There are 13 residues in the CDR3. In nucleotides, the CDR3 is TGTGCCAGCAGTTACCAAAGCACAGATACGCAGTATTTT. It codes for CASSYQSTDTQYF.

J is TRBJ2-7 and V is TRBV12-3 or TRBV12-4; 8 positions agree with TRBD2. V trimming: 1 base; J trimming: 7 bases; junction bases outside the gene matches: 9. The CDR3 contains 15 residues. CDR3 amino acids: CASSLGGGGLREQYF. As DNA, the CDR3 is TGTGCCAGCAGTTTAGGTGGCGGGGGGTTACGAGAGCAGTACTTC.

The chain carries TRBV4-1 and TRBJ2-5; the D is unclear. Germline V gene sequence: CDR1 MGHRA, CDR2 YSYEKL. The V gene lost 2 bases and the J gene lost 2 bases, with 9 bases spanning the gap. The CDR3 sequence is 14 residues long. DNA for the CDR3: TGCGCCAGCAGCCAAAGCTATGCACAAGAGACCCAGTACTTC. Translated: CASSQSYAQETQYF.

V usage is TRBV2 and J usage is TRBJ2-7; D possibly corresponds to TRBD2 (5 bases). This CDR3 has 13 residues. Deletions cut 4 bases from V and 2 bases from J, with 9 bases between. Germline CDR1 is SNHLY and CDR2 is FYNNEI. The CDR3 nucleotides are TGTGCCAGCAGTGTTCGGGAACCCTACGAGCAGTACTTC. Translating gives CASSVREPYEQYF.

This clonotype was counted many times. The chain joins TRBV10-2 to TRBJ1-5, with TRBD1 identical over 7 bases. V shed 0 bases and J 4 bases; nucleotides not matched to a gene: 3. The CDR3 extends over 15 amino acids. Germline-derived CDR1 and CDR2 are WSHSY and SAAADI. In DNA form, the CDR3 reads TGCGCCAGCAGTGAGTCAGGGACAGCTAATCAGCCCCAGCATTTT. Translation gives CASSESGTANQPQHF.

This clonotype was detected only a few times. J is TRBJ2-1 and V is TRBV5-6, with D perhaps TRBD2 (5 bases). Germline values: CDR1 SGHDT, CDR2 YYEEEE. CDR3 length equals 12 residues. V was shortened by 5 bases and J by 9 bases, with 12 bases between the two germline ends. In DNA form, the CDR3 reads TGTGCCAGCAGTCGGGAAACAGCTGAGCAGTTCTTC. This encodes CASSRETAEQFF.

Only a few counts were recorded for this clonotype. This may be a read error, as it is one base from a much larger clone. The chain couples TRBV12-3 or TRBV12-4 to TRBJ2-1, with D unclear. V gave up 3 bases and J gave up 3 bases, with 3 bases separating them. The CDR3 covers 12 residues. CDR3 DNA sequence: TGTGCCAGCAGTTTTGGCTACAATGAGCAGTTCTTC. It encodes CASSFGYNEQFF.

The chain carries TRBV4-3 and TRBJ2-7; 10 bases match TRBD1. With V trimmed by 3 bases and J by 1 base, 9 bases remained unmatched. The V gene's germline CDR1 is LGHNA and CDR2 YSLEER. The CDR3 runs to 17 residues. DNA for the CDR3: TGCGCCAGCAGCCAGGAAAACCGGGACAGGGGATCCTACGAGCAGTACTTC. Protein: CASSQENRDRGSYEQYF.

The chain carries TRBV7-2 and TRBJ2-1; 10 nucleotides agree with TRBD1. The trim removed 5 bases at V and 4 bases at J, leaving 8 bases unmatched. Per the germline V gene, CDR1 is SGHTA and CDR2 is FQGNSA. This CDR3 is built from 16 residues. The CDR3 sequence: CASSPLTGGAYNEQFF. As DNA, the CDR3 is TGTGCCAGCAGCCCGCTGACAGGGGGCGCTTACAATGAGCAGTTCTTC.

This clonotype was recorded at least ten times. The chain uses TRBV6-6 and TRBJ1-1, with D perhaps TRBD1 (6 bases). The CDR3 extends over 12 amino acids. Trimming took 3 bases from V and 7 from J, leaving 9 bases between them. Germline loops: CDR1 MNHNY, CDR2 SVGAGI (reference sequence). The CDR3 sequence: CASSYGQIEAFF. The CDR3 DNA reads TGTGCCAGCAGTTATGGACAGATTGAAGCTTTCTTT.

This clonotype has just a few counts. This chain joins TRBV15 and TRBJ2-3; a possible D gene is TRBD1 (6 bases). Germline CDR1 LNHNV, CDR2 YYDKDF (reference sequence). This CDR3 spans 15 amino acids. V lost 0 bases and J 4 bases, leaving 11 bases between the germline ends. The CDR3 bases are TGTGCCACCAGCAGAGATAACAGGGCGGCAGATACGCAGTATTTT. Its protein is CATSRDNRAADTQYF.

This clonotype appeared many times. V usage is TRBV7-2 and J usage is TRBJ1-5, with D possibly being TRBD1 (5 bases). Germline lookup yields CDR1 SGHTA and CDR2 FQGNSA. The V end was cut by 2 bases, the J end by 8 bases, with 13 bases between. The CDR3 contains 14 residues. CDR3 loop: CASSLRGSVEPQHF. CDR3 coding DNA: TGTGCCAGCAGCTTACGGGGCAGTGTAGAGCCCCAGCATTTT.

The gene calls are TRBV7-2 and TRBJ2-6; D is undetermined. The CDR3 has 15 amino acids. CDR1 and CDR2 from the germline V gene are SGHTA and FQGNSA. V lost 5 bases and J lost 0, with 8 bases in between. CDR3 sequence: CASSPRFSGANVLTF. CDR3 in DNA: TGTGCCAGCAGCCCACGATTCTCTGGGGCCAACGTCCTGACTTTC. The whole variable domain, remainder taken from reference TRBV7-2 and TRBJ2-6, is GAGVSQSPSNKVTEKGKDVELRCDPISGHTALYWYRQSLGQGLEFLIYFQGNSAPDKSGLPSDRFSAERTGGSVSTLTIQRTQQEDSAVYLCASSPRFSGANVLTFGAGSRLTVL.

The chain has TRBV25-1 and TRBJ2-1; 9 bases map to TRBD2. With 2 bases clipped from V and 5 bases from J, the junction kept 4 bases outside the gene matches. The CDR3 totals 15 residues. Germline CDR1 reads MGHDK; CDR2 reads SYGVNS. The CDR3 sequence: CASSELASGDNEQFF. The CDR3 nucleotides read TGTGCCAGCAGTGAACTGGCTAGCGGGGACAATGAGCAGTTCTTC.